This T cell receptor (beta chain) was obtained from a study of blood T cell repertoires in COVID-19. As for the study in general: Acute and convalescent COVID-19 samples came from the United States, Italy and Spain. T cells, B-cell-depleted T cells, or PBMCs supplied cDNA or gDNA.

The participants were between roughly 18 and 89 years old and came from roughly 24 US areas. Sequenced by immunoSEQ multiplex PCR; TCRdb stores in-frame clones only, minus some. The repertoire holds about 210,000 clones, with 80% as singletons. V shed 5 bases, J shed 6 bases, and the junction held 11 bases outside the gene matches. There are 16 residues in the CDR3. The germline V gene encodes CDR1 SGHTA and CDR2 FQGNSA. This sequence was found in a man aged 30-40 years with acute COVID-19. The specimen sequenced was PBMCs or T cells enriched from blood (not recorded which). The J gene is TRBJ2-1, the V gene TRBV7-2, with 9 bases lining up with TRBD2. The DNA for the CDR3 is TGTGCCAGCAGCGGAGACGGACTAGCGATTCTCAATGAGCAGTTCTTC. Translated, it gives CASSGDGLAILNEQFF. The full variable domain, its missing parts supplied by reference TRBV7-2 and TRBJ2-1, is GAGVSQSPSNKVTEKGKDVELRCDPISGHTALYWYRQSLGQGLEFLIYFQGNSAPDKSGLPSDRFSAERTGGSVSTLTIQRTQQEDSAVYLCASSGDGLAILNEQFFGPGTRLTVL.